The 24 T cell receptor beta chains given below trace back to one sample, sequenced in a study of Graves' ophthalmopathy and Graves' hyperthyroidism. The authors amplified TCR beta CDR3 regions from RNA transcripts. An initial RT-PCR round employing HTBI primers preceded a second-round multiplex PCR. TCRdb ran MiXCR on the multiplex PCR reads and lists one entry per CDR3 protein. The sample comprises 200,000 to 250,000 distinct CDR3 sequences, about 47% of which are singletons, and around half rests with the top ten. Sequencing was performed on peripheral blood. These receptors were obtained from an adult man with Graves' ophthalmopathy.

In its sample, this clonotype was seen a few times. The CDR3 DNA is TGTGCCAGCAGCTTCCCCTATCAGGGGCCGAACACTGAAGCTTTCTTT. It yields the protein CASSFPYQGPNTEAFF. V is TRBV7-9 and J is TRBJ1-1; D perhaps matches TRBD1 (6 bases). The CDR3 sequence is 16 residues long. Per the germline V gene, CDR1 is SEHNR and CDR2 is FQNEAQ (reference sequence). The V end lost 3 bases, the J end lost 1 base, and 15 bases lay between the germline ends.

The chain employs TRBV29-1 and TRBJ2-5, with TRBD1 matching over 9 bases. Germline V gene lookup returns CDR1 SQVTM and CDR2 ANQGSEA. V shed 3 bases, J shed 5 bases, and the junction held 4 bases outside the gene matches. CDR3 length equals 13 residues. The chain's CDR3 is CSVDETGGETQYF. DNA of the CDR3: TGCAGCGTTGACGAGACAGGGGGGGAGACCCAGTACTTC. The full variable domain, rest sourced from reference TRBV29-1 and TRBJ2-5, is SAVISQKPSRDICQRGTSLTIQCQVDSQVTMMFWYRQQPGQSLTLIATANQGSEATYESGFVIDKFPISRPNLTFSTLTVSNMSPEDSSIYLCSVDETGGETQYFGPGTRLLVL.

The chain employs TRBV4-1 and TRBJ2-5, with a weak D call TRBD1 (5 bases). Germline CDR1 MGHRA, CDR2 YSYEKL. This CDR3 has 13 amino acids. V lost 5 bases and J 0 bases, leaving 7 bases between the germline ends. The CDR3 DNA reads TGCGCCAGCAGCTCGGACAACCAAGAGACCCAGTACTTC. Protein: CASSSDNQETQYF.

This clonotype was observed at least ten times. CDR3 sequence: CSVVNANYGYTF. The DNA of the CDR3 is TGCAGCGTTGTGAATGCAAACTATGGCTACACCTTC. The chain employs TRBV29-1 and TRBJ1-2; D is uncertain. The germline V gene encodes CDR1 SQVTM and CDR2 ANQGSEA. Trimming left V 4 bases short and J 2 bases short, with 8 bases between. The CDR3 extends over 12 amino acids.

This clonotype was picked up many times. This chain links TRBV5-1 with TRBJ1-6, with 12 bases matching TRBD1. CDR3 length: 15 amino acids. Trimming at V came to 1 base and at J to 13 bases, leaving 6 bases not matched to a gene. Looked up from germline, CDR1 is SGHRS and CDR2 is YFSETQ. This CDR3 is CASSLLGQGAAPLHF. CDR3 bases: TGCGCCAGCAGCTTGCTGGGACAGGGGGCAGCTCCCCTCCACTTT.

This clonotype was seen a handful of times. The chain links TRBV5-6 to TRBJ2-3, with D perhaps given as TRBD1 or TRBD2 (5 bases each). This CDR3 has 15 residues. V was shortened by 2 bases and J by 1 base, with 11 bases between the two germline ends. The germline gives CDR1 SGHDT, CDR2 YYEEEE. The CDR3, as DNA: TGTGCCAGCAGCTTTGGGCAGGGAGGCACAGATACGCAGTATTTT. This codes for CASSFGQGGTDTQYF.

The V call is TRBV7-9, the J call TRBJ1-5, with TRBD1 matching over 8 bases. CDR1 and CDR2 from the germline V gene are SEHNR and FQNEAQ (reference sequence). The CDR3 is 17 residues long. The J segment lost 3 bases and the V segment lost 8 bases, leaving 15 bases of the junction unmatched. DNA for the CDR3: TGTGCCAGCTCACCCGCCTTACAGGGGGGAAACAATCAGCCCCAGCATTTT. Amino acid sequence: CASSPALQGGNNQPQHF.

V gene TRBV12-3 or TRBV12-4 combines with J gene TRBJ1-1; no clear D. There are 13 residues in the CDR3. Trimming cost V 1 base and J 8 bases, with 11 bases left between them. This CDR3 reads CASSLVMRGEAFF. Written as DNA, the CDR3 is TGTGCCAGCAGTTTAGTGATGCGGGGAGAAGCTTTCTTT.

V and J are TRBV12-3 or TRBV12-4 and TRBJ2-5; the D is unclear. With 5 bases removed from V and 0 bases from J, the gap between germline ends came to 10 bases. The CDR3 totals 14 residues. The CDR3 spells CASSPGRNQETQYF. CDR3 in DNA: TGTGCCAGCAGTCCCGGACGCAACCAAGAGACCCAGTACTTC.

This clonotype showed up just a few times. CDR3 loop: CASSHPSRGGSTEAFF. The CDR3 nucleotides are TGTGCCAGCAGCCACCCCTCCCGGGGGGGGAGCACTGAAGCTTTCTTT. J is TRBJ1-1 and V is TRBV9; weak D call: TRBD1 (5 bases). Between the trimmed V and J ends, which lost 4 bases and 4 bases, there was a span of 20 bases. The germline V gene has CDR1 SGDLS and CDR2 YYNGEE. CDR3 size: 16 residues.

The chain has TRBV7-2 and TRBJ2-5; 9 bases agree with TRBD2. Germline V gives CDR1 SGHTA, CDR2 FQGNSA. CDR3 length: 17 amino acids. With 4 bases clipped from V and 7 bases from J, the junction kept 16 bases outside the gene matches. CDR3 sequence reads: CASSSLGRLAGWGTQYF. The CDR3 DNA reads as TGTGCCAGCAGCTCCCTCGGACGGCTAGCGGGATGGGGGACCCAGTACTTC.

This clonotype was detected only a few times. The chain carries TRBV7-6 and TRBJ1-2; tentatively, D is TRBD1 (5 bases). Deletions cut 0 bases from V and 6 bases from J, with 11 bases between. Germline-derived CDR1 and CDR2 are SGHVS and FNYEAQ. The CDR3 is 14 amino acids. This CDR3 is CASSLAGWGHGYTF. DNA for the CDR3: TGTGCCAGCAGCTTAGCTGGATGGGGCCATGGCTACACCTTC.

This chain uses TRBV14 with TRBJ1-5; maybe TRBD1 (6 bases). CDR1 is SGHDN, CDR2 FVKESK, per germline. The CDR3 is 18 residues long. V was trimmed by 2 bases and J by 0 bases, leaving 17 bases between them. In DNA, the CDR3 is TGTGCCAGCAGCCAAAGGGGGGGACCGGCCTATAGCAATCAGCCCCAGCATTTT. Amino acid sequence: CASSQRGGPAYSNQPQHF. The whole variable domain, remainder taken from reference TRBV14 and TRBJ1-5, is EAGVTQFPSHSVIEKGQTVTLRCDPISGHDNLYWYRRVMGKEIKFLLHFVKESKQDESGMPNNRFLAERTGGTYSTLKVQPAELEDSGVYFCASSQRGGPAYSNQPQHFGDGTRLSIL.

This clonotype was counted at least ten times. The chain recombines TRBV13 with TRBJ1-2; 8 positions match TRBD1. V lost 5 bases to trimming and J lost 6 bases; unmatched junction nucleotides: 8. CDR1 PRHDT and CDR2 FYEKMQ come from the germline V gene (reference sequence). This CDR3 is 14 amino acids long. In nucleotides, the CDR3 is TGTGCCAGCAGCCTCGGGGCAGGGGGCCATGGCTACACCTTC. Its protein product is CASSLGAGGHGYTF.

The CDR3 coding sequence is TGTGCCAGCAGTCTTACAGGGGGCGCGGGTGACGAGCAGTACTTC. Amino acid sequence: CASSLTGGAGDEQYF. This sequence joins TRBV2 and TRBJ2-7; 9 bases align to TRBD1. The V segment lost 5 bases and the J segment 5 bases; nucleotides outside the gene matches: 10. Germline CDR1 is SNHLY and CDR2 is FYNNEI. This CDR3 contains 15 residues.

The J gene is TRBJ1-2, the V gene TRBV5-4; a possible D gene is TRBD1 (6 bases). Germline V lookup: CDR1 SGHNT, CDR2 YYREEE (reference sequence). The CDR3 runs to 13 residues. V lost 4 bases to trimming and J lost 3 bases, with 10 bases between them. The CDR3 sequence is CASSEQGDYGYTF. DNA of the CDR3: TGTGCCAGCAGCGAACAGGGAGACTATGGCTACACCTTC. Using reference TRBV5-4 and TRBJ1-2 for the parts outside the CDR3, the full variable domain is ETGVTQSPTHLIKTRGQQVTLRCSSQSGHNTVSWYQQALGQGPQFIFQYYREEENGRGNFPPRFSGLQFPNYSSELNVNALELDDSALYLCASSEQGDYGYTFGSGTRLTVV.

The chain joins TRBV11-2 to TRBJ2-7, with D possibly being TRBD1 (6 bases). CDR1 is SGHAT, CDR2 FQNNGV, per germline. The CDR3 has 14 residues. V lost 3 bases, J lost 5 bases, and 14 bases lay in between. This CDR3 is CASSFFRGMHEQYF. The DNA for the CDR3 is TGTGCCAGCAGCTTCTTCAGGGGTATGCACGAGCAGTACTTC.

The rearrangement joins TRBV20-1 to TRBJ1-6, with D tentatively TRBD1 (6 bases). CDR1 and CDR2 (germline): DFQATT, SNEGSKA (reference sequence). The V gene lost 5 bases and the J gene lost 7 bases, with 15 bases spanning the gap. This CDR3 is built from 14 residues. Here the CDR3 reads CSARGQSINSPLHF. Written as DNA, the CDR3 is TGCAGTGCTCGAGGACAGAGTATCAATTCACCCCTCCACTTT.

This clonotype was counted ten times or more. The chain recombines TRBV28 with TRBJ2-2, with D unclear. The CDR3 sequence is 12 residues long. Per germline, CDR1 MDHEN and CDR2 SYDVKM. Trimming took 2 bases from V and 2 from J, leaving 0 bases between them. DNA for the CDR3: TGTGCCAGCAGTTTAAACACCGGGGAGCTGTTTTTT. Amino acids: CASSLNTGELFF.

The chain recombines TRBV24-1 with TRBJ2-7; 7 bases match TRBD1. V trimming: 3 bases; J trimming: 0 bases; junction bases outside the gene matches: 4. The CDR3 has 15 residues. Germline V CDR1 and CDR2: KGHDR, SFDVKD. CDR3 sequence (DNA): TGTGCCACCAGTGATCCACGACAGGGCTCCTACGAGCAGTACTTC. Translation: CATSDPRQGSYEQYF.

This clonotype was counted once. The rearrangement joins TRBV29-1 to TRBJ1-6; the D gene is possibly TRBD1 (5 bases). Trimming shortened V by 8 bases and J by 0 bases, and 11 bases separated the two germline ends. Germline V CDR1 and CDR2: SQVTM, ANQGSEA. The length of the CDR3 is 14 residues. Here the CDR3 DNA reads TGCAGCTTGGGACGGCCCTCCTATAATTCACCCCTCCACTTT. It translates to CSLGRPSYNSPLHF.

The gene calls are TRBV20-1 and TRBJ1-3; no definite D call. Trimming cost V 2 bases and J 4 bases, with 12 bases left between them. The CDR3 contains 14 residues. Per germline, CDR1 DFQATT and CDR2 SNEGSKA (reference sequence). The CDR3 spells CSARSGLSGNTIYF. CDR3 coding DNA: TGCAGTGCTAGATCTGGACTTTCCGGAAACACCATATATTTT.

This chain connects TRBV18 to TRBJ1-1; D call uncertain. This CDR3 spans 14 amino acids. With 2 bases removed from V and 6 bases from J, the gap between germline ends came to 13 bases. Germline V gene lookup returns CDR1 KGHSH and CDR2 LQKENI. The CDR3 bases are TGTGCCAGCTCACCAGCCAGGCGACCTGCTGAAGCTTTCTTT. It yields the protein CASSPARRPAEAFF. The full variable domain, its missing parts supplied by reference TRBV18 and TRBJ1-1, is NAGVMQNPRHLVRRRGQEARLRCSPMKGHSHVYWYRQLPEEGLKFMVYLQKENIIDESGMPKERFSAEFPKEGPSILRIQQVVRGDSAAYFCASSPARRPAEAFFGQGTRLTVV.

CDR3 sequence (DNA): TGCGCCAGCAGTGCACCGGGACGTGGGGTCTACGAGCAGTACTTC. Protein: CASSAPGRGVYEQYF. V usage is TRBV10-2 and J usage is TRBJ2-7; possibly TRBD1 or TRBD2 for D (5 bases each). Trimming shortened V by 4 bases and J by 3 bases, and 16 bases separated the two germline ends. The CDR3 loop spans 15 amino acids. The germline CDR1 and CDR2 sequences are WSHSY and SAAADI.